The TCR beta chain under discussion was sequenced for a study of T cells in Graves' hyperthyroidism and ophthalmopathy. Amplification targeted TCR beta CDR3 regions from RNA transcripts. The HTBI set primed first-round TCR CDR3 RT-PCR. A single record per CDR3 protein comes from TCRdb applying MiXCR to the multiplex PCR reads. The sample lists approximately 630,000 distinct CDR3 sequences; around 15% were seen once. The germline CDR1 and CDR2 sequences are SGHRS and YFSETQ. The CDR3 loop spans 15 amino acids. Trimming took off 1 base at V and 1 base at J, with 10 bases between the two ends. The sequence was collected from a woman aged 25 to 45 with Graves' hyperthyroidism. Sequenced sample: blood. The V call is TRBV5-1, the J call TRBJ2-3; a weak D match, TRBD2 (7 bases). DNA of the CDR3: TGCGCCAGCAGCTTGCTGCGGGGGCGCACAGATACGCAGTATTTT. Amino acids: CASSLLRGRTDTQYF.